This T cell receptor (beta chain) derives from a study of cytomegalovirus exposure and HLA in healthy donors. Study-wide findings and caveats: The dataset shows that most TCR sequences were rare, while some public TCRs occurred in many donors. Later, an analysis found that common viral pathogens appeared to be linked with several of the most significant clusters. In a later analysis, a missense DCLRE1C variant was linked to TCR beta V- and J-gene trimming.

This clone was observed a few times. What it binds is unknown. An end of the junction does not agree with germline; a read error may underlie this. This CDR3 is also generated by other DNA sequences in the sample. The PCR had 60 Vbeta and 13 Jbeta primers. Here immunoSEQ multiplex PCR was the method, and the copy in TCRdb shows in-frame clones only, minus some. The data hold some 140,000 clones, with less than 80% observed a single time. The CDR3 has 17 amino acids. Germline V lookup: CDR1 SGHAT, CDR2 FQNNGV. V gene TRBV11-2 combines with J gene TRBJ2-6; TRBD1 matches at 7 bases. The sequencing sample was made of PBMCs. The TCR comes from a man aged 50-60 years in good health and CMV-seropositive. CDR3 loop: CASSPRQGVIGANVLTF. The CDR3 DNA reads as TGTGCCAGCAGCCCGCGACAGGGCGTAATTGGGGCCAACGTCCTAACTTTC.